A selection of T cell receptor beta chains follows, all from one sample in a study of OX40 agonist ivuxolimab in advanced cancers. Generated by immunoSEQ multiplex PCR, the TCRdb table keeps only in-frame clones and is missing some. The repertoire has roughly 26,000 clones, about 74% of them found once; the top ten carry around 13%. The sequencing here drew on CD4+ or CD8+ T cells sorted from blood, taken in a trial of the OX40 agonist ivuxolimab. These receptor sequences come from an adult with an advanced solid tumor such as melanoma, head and neck, liver or kidney cancer. Both conserved end residues are part of each CDR3. Fields, in order: J gene, D gene, clone size, V gene, CDR3 DNA, CDR3 protein. D genes are given only for firm matches. Only part of the rows carry a size: once, few, many, or a class if the clone is expanded.

TRBJ1-1 | - | - | TRBV5-4 | TGTGCCAGCAGCTGGGTGGGGTGGACCACTGAAGCTTTCTTT | CASSWVGWTTEAFF
TRBJ1-5 | - | - | TRBV28 | TGTGCCAGCAGTCAATCGGACAGTCAGAGGAGTCAGCCCCAGCATTTT | CASSQSDSQRSQPQHF
TRBJ1-2 | TRBD1 | - | TRBV28 | TGTGCCAGCAGTGAAGGGACAGCTAACTATGGCTACACCTTC | CASSEGTANYGYTF
TRBJ1-2 | TRBD1 | - | TRBV27 | TGTGCCAGCAGTTTAATACAGGGGAACGACTATGGCTACACCTTC | CASSLIQGNDYGYTF
TRBJ1-5 | - | - | TRBV19 | TGTGCCAGTAGTCAAAATCCGGGACCTCAGAGCAATCAGCCCCAGCATTTT | CASSQNPGPQSNQPQHF
TRBJ2-7 | - | few | TRBV30 | TGTGCCTGGAGGTCAAGGGGTCAGCCCTACGAGCAGTACTTC | CAWRSRGQPYEQYF
TRBJ2-1 | TRBD2 | - | TRBV27 | TGTGCCAGCAGACTAGGACTAGCGGGGTTCTACAATGAGCAGTTCTTC | CASRLGLAGFYNEQFF
TRBJ2-3 | TRBD2 | - | TRBV4-2 | TGTGCCAGCAGCCAAGATAGAGCGGGGGGGCTGAATACGCAGTATTTT | CASSQDRAGGLNTQYF
TRBJ2-1 | TRBD2 | once | TRBV7-3 | TGTGCCAGCAGCAGCAGGACTAGCGGACGAAACAATGAGCAGTTCTTC | CASSSRTSGRNNEQFF
TRBJ2-5 | - | - | TRBV10-3 | TGTGCCGTCAGCCGGAGCGAGGAAGAGACCCAGTACTTC | CAVSRSEEETQYF
TRBJ1-2 | TRBD1 | - | TRBV7-9 | TGTGCCAGCAGCCTGAGCTTGACAGGGAATGGCTACACCTTC | CASSLSLTGNGYTF
TRBJ2-7 | - | - | TRBV7-3 | TGTGCCAGCAGCACGGGAGCGGGCCCCCCTGGGGGGCAGTACTTC | CASSTGAGPPGGQYF
TRBJ2-5 | TRBD2 | - | TRBV19 | TGTGCCAGTAAGGGGAGCGGGGAAGAGACCCAGTACTTC | CASKGSGEETQYF
TRBJ1-1 | - | - | TRBV6-1 | TGTGCCAGCAGTGAAATCGGCAGGGGTAGGGACACTGAAGCTTTCTTT | CASSEIGRGRDTEAFF
TRBJ2-5 | TRBD2 | - | TRBV19 | TGTGCCAGTAGTATAGGGGCGCTAGCGGGGGGCCTGGAGACCCAGTACTTC | CASSIGALAGGLETQYF
TRBJ2-5 | - | - | TRBV4-3 | TGCGCCAGCAGCCGACAGTACCAAGAGACCCAGTACTTC | CASSRQYQETQYF
TRBJ1-6 | - | few | TRBV19 | TGTGCCAGTAGAGATCGGGGACATTATAATTCACCCCTCCACTTT | CASRDRGHYNSPLHF
TRBJ1-6 | - | - | TRBV28 | TGTGCCAGCAGTAACGAGAACTATTCACCCCTCCACTTT | CASSNENYSPLHF
TRBJ1-1 | - | - | TRBV6-1 | TGTGCCAGCATTTCTTCAAGCGGGGACACTGAAGCTTTCTTT | CASISSSGDTEAFF
TRBJ2-1 | - | - | TRBV21-1 | TGTGCCAGCATCCCGGACAGGGGGGGCAATGAGCAGTTCTTC | CASIPDRGGNEQFF
TRBJ2-5 | - | - | TRBV14 | TGTGCCAGCAGCCAACAAGGGACCCAAGAGACCCAGTACTTC | CASSQQGTQETQYF
TRBJ1-4 | - | - | TRBV6-6 | TGTGCCAGCAGTTATATGGGGCGGATTCAGGAACTGTTTTTT | CASSYMGRIQELFF
TRBJ2-5 | - | - | TRBV7-9 | TGTGCCAGCAGCTTAGAGTCAGTACTGCTGATCCAAGAGACCCAGTACTTC | CASSLESVLLIQETQYF
TRBJ2-4 | - | - | TRBV7-2 | TGTGCCAGCAGCTTAGCCGGGACTGGAGCCAAAAACATTCAGTACTTC | CASSLAGTGAKNIQYF
TRBJ1-1 | - | - | TRBV11-2 | TGTGCCAGCAGCTTAGACGCAGGGCGAATGAACACTGAAGCTTTCTTT | CASSLDAGRMNTEAFF
TRBJ2-1 | - | - | TRBV7-9 | TGTGCCAGCAGCTTAGTTAGGGGCACTTTCGATGAGCAGTTCTTC | CASSLVRGTFDEQFF
TRBJ2-4 | - | - | TRBV5-5 | TGTGCCAGCACGCGGGGAGCCAAAAACATTCAGTACTTC | CASTRGAKNIQYF
TRBJ2-2 | - | - | TRBV5-6 | TGTGCCAGCAGCTTTTTTAGATCAGGGACGGGGAACACCGGGGAGCTGTTTTTT | CASSFFRSGTGNTGELFF
TRBJ2-5 | TRBD2 | - | TRBV5-1 | TGCGCCAGCAGCACCGGGACTAGCGGGGGGCCTCCATCTCAAGAGACCCAGTACTTC | CASSTGTSGGPPSQETQYF
TRBJ1-2 | TRBD1 | - | TRBV20-1 | TGCAGTGCCAGGGACAGGGAGGACTACACCTTC | CSARDREDYTF
TRBJ2-7 | - | - | TRBV15 | TGTGCCACCAGCAGAGAGCAGAACCCCTACGAGCAGTACTTC | CATSREQNPYEQYF
TRBJ2-2 | - | - | TRBV9 | TGTGCCAGCAGCCGTACCTCCCGGGGCCGAAACACCGGGGAGCTGTTTTTT | CASSRTSRGRNTGELFF
TRBJ2-3 | - | - | TRBV7-9 | TGTGCCAGCAGCTTAATCGCTTCAGGGACAGATACGCAGTATTTT | CASSLIASGTDTQYF
TRBJ2-1 | - | - | TRBV5-1 | TGCGCCAGCAGCCTTCTCCACTACCGGGACAATGAGCAGTTCTTC | CASSLLHYRDNEQFF
TRBJ2-7 | - | - | TRBV7-2 | TGTGCCAGCAGCTTAGCGGCGGGGATCTCCTACGAGCAGTACTTC | CASSLAAGISYEQYF
TRBJ1-2 | - | - | TRBV6-5 | TGTGCCAGCACCAAGGGATATGGCTACACCTTC | CASTKGYGYTF
TRBJ2-2 | TRBD1 | - | TRBV15 | TGTGCCACCAGCAGACCAGACAGGGGAGGTACCGGGGAGCTGTTTTTT | CATSRPDRGGTGELFF
TRBJ2-7 | TRBD2 | - | TRBV28 | TGTGCCAGCAGTTTTAGGACTAGCCGATCCCACGAGCAGTACTTC | CASSFRTSRSHEQYF
TRBJ2-7 | TRBD1 | - | TRBV10-3 | TGTGCCATCAGTGGGCCGGACAGGGGCTCCTACGAGCAGTACTTC | CAISGPDRGSYEQYF
TRBJ1-1 | - | - | TRBV7-9 | TGTGCCAGCAGCTTTGGACAGCTAGATACTGAAGCTTTCTTT | CASSFGQLDTEAFF
TRBJ1-5 | TRBD1 | - | TRBV19 | TGTGCCAGTAGAGGACAGGGTCGTCAGCCCCAGCATTTT | CASRGQGRQPQHF
TRBJ1-5 | - | medium-sized | TRBV19 | TGTGCCACCTCCGACGGGGAGGGGCAGCCCCAGCATTTT | CATSDGEGQPQHF
TRBJ1-3 | - | - | TRBV29-1 | TGCAGCGTCGTCACAGGGTTAAACACCATATATTTT | CSVVTGLNTIYF
TRBJ1-4 | - | - | TRBV19 | TGTGCCAGTAGTACCTTGCAGGGGAATGAAAAACTGTTTTTT | CASSTLQGNEKLFF
TRBJ2-5 | - | few | TRBV14 | TGTGCCAGCGCGCGGGGACAGCTGCAAGAGACCCAGTACTTC | CASARGQLQETQYF
TRBJ1-2 | TRBD1 | - | TRBV7-2 | TGTGCCAGCAGCTTACTGGGGACAGGCACCCTCGAGTACACCTTC | CASSLLGTGTLEYTF
TRBJ2-6 | - | - | TRBV5-1 | TGCGCCAGCAGCTTGGGGTCAGGAAGTGGGGCCAACGTCCTGACTTTC | CASSLGSGSGANVLTF
TRBJ2-5 | TRBD2 | - | TRBV29-1 | TGCAGCGTTGAAGTGACTAGCGGGGGGCTGGGGCGGGGGACCCAGTACTTC | CSVEVTSGGLGRGTQYF
TRBJ2-6 | - | - | TRBV6-1 | TGTGCCAGCAGACAATGGGGTGCTGGGGCCAACGTCCTGACTTTC | CASRQWGAGANVLTF
TRBJ1-4 | - | - | TRBV12-5 | TGTGCTAGTGGTTTCAGGCTTAATGAAAAACTGTTTTTT | CASGFRLNEKLFF
TRBJ1-2 | - | - | TRBV6-5 | TGTGCCAGCAGTTACAAAGGGGCCGAGGGCTACACCTTC | CASSYKGAEGYTF
TRBJ2-7 | TRBD2 | - | TRBV2 | TGTGCCAGCAACGGAGTCGGGGGGTACGAGCAGTACTTC | CASNGVGGYEQYF
TRBJ2-3 | - | - | TRBV5-1 | TGCGCCAGCAGCTTCCTACGCGGGGGCACAGATACGCAGTATTTT | CASSFLRGGTDTQYF
TRBJ1-1 | - | once | TRBV19 | TGTGCCAGTAGTATCAGACAGTCTGAAGCTTTCTTT | CASSIRQSEAFF